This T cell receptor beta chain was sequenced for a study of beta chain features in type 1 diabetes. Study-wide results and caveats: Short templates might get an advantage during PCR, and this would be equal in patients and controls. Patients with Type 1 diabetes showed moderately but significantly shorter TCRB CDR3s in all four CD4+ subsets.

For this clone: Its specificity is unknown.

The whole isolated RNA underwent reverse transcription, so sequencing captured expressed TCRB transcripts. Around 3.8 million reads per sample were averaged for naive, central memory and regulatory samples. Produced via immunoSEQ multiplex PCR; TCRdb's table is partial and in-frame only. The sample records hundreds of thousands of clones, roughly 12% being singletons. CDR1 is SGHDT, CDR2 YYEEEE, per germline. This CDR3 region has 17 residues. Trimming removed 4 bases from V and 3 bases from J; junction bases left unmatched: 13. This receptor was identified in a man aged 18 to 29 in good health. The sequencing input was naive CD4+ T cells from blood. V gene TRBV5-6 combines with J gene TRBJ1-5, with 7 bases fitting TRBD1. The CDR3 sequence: CASSRRTTGKVNQPQHF. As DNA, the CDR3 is TGTGCCAGCAGCCGGAGGACGACAGGGAAAGTCAATCAGCCCCAGCATTTT. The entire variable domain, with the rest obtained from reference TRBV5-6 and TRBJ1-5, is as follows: DAGVTQSPTHLIKTRGQQVTLRCSPKSGHDTVSWYQQALGQGPQFIFQYYEEEERQRGNFPDRFSGHQFPNYSSELNVNALLLGDSALYLCASSRRTTGKVNQPQHFGDGTRLSIL.